This T cell receptor beta chain was found in a study of blood T cells in healthy people across ages. Per germline, CDR1 MNHEY and CDR2 SVGAGI. CDR3 length equals 15 residues. Between the trimmed V and J ends, which lost 5 bases and 4 bases, there was a span of 16 bases. The authors ran a second PCR of roughly 6 to 12 cycles using a sample-barcoded 5' primer and a J-beta primer mix. TCRdb passed the 5' RACE reads through MiXCR, listing each CDR3 protein once. The table records 780,000 or so distinct CDR3 sequences, just over 55% of them present only once. The source is a man aged 35-49 years in good health. The chain recombines TRBV6-5 with TRBJ2-3, with D possibly being TRBD1 (6 bases). The specimen sequenced was blood. CDR3: CASSTGHPTADTQYF. In nucleotides, the CDR3 is TGTGCCAGCAGTACGGGACACCCGACAGCAGATACGCAGTATTTT.